This T cell receptor (beta chain) stems from a study of blood T cell repertoires in COVID-19. In the study overall: The United States, Italy and Spain were the sources of the acute and convalescent COVID-19 samples. PBMCs, B-cell-depleted T cells, or T cells provided the cDNA or gDNA that made up the material.

Per the original methods: Reference gene primers were amplified, and this amplification served to estimate nucleated cell counts. Generated by immunoSEQ multiplex PCR, the TCRdb table keeps only in-frame clones and is missing some. D and trimming come from the DNA, and the V and J calls and clone size come from that table. Of 120,000 or so clones listed, around 90% are singletons. The CDR3 is 13 amino acids. The V end was cut by 3 bases, the J end by 5 bases, with 5 bases between. The germline V gene encodes CDR1 MNHEY and CDR2 SVGAGI. V usage is TRBV6-5 and J usage is TRBJ1-6, with D unclear. Sequences were obtained from peripheral blood. The clonotype was recovered from a woman in her forties or fifties with active or convalescent COVID-19. The CDR3 DNA reads as TGTGCCAGCAGTTATCGGGATAATTCACCCCTCCACTTT. This sequence encodes CASSYRDNSPLHF.